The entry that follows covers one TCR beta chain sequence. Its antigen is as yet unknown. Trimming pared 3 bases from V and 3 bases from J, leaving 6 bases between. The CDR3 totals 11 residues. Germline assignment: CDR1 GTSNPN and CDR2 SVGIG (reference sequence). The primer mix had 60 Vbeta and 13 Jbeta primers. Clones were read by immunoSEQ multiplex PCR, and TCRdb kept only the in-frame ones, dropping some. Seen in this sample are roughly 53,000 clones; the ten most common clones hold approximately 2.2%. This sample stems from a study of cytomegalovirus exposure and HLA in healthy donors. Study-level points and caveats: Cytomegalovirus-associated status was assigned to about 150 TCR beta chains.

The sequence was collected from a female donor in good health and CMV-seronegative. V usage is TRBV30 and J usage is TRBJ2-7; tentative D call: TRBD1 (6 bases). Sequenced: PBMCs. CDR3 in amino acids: CAWRTGYEQYF. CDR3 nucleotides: TGTGCCTGGAGGACAGGCTACGAGCAGTACTTC.